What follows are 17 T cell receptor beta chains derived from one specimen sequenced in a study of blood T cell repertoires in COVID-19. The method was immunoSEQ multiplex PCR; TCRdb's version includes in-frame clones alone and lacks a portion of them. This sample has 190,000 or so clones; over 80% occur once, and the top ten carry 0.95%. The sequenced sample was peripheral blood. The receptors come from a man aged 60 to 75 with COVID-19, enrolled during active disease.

This chain's CDR3 is CASSLSGVPTDTQYF. The CDR3 bases are TGTGCCAGCAGCTTAAGCGGGGTCCCCACAGATACGCAGTATTTT. This chain uses TRBV7-3 with TRBJ2-3; possibly TRBD2 for D (6 bases). CDR1 and CDR2 (germline): SGHTA, FQGTGA. This CDR3 comprises 15 residues. V lost 1 base and J lost 2, with 10 bases in between.

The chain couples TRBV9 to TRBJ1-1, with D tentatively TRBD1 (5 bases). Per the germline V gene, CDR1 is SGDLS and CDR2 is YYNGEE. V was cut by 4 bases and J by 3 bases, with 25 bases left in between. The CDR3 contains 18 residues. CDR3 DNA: TGTGCCAGCAGCCCTCAACGGGACTCCCGCGGGCGGGACACTGAAGCTTTCTTT. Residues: CASSPQRDSRGRDTEAFF.

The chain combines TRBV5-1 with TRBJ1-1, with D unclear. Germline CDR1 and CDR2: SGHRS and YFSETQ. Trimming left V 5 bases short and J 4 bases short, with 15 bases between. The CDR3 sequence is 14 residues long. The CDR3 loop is CASRASTPGTEAFF. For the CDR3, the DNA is TGCGCCAGCAGGGCCTCCACCCCAGGCACTGAAGCTTTCTTT.

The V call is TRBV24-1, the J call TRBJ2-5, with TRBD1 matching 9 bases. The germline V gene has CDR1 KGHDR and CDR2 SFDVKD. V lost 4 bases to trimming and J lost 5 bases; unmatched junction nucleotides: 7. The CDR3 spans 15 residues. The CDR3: CATSDPQGAGETQYF. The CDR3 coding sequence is TGTGCCACCAGTGACCCACAGGGGGCCGGGGAGACCCAGTACTTC.

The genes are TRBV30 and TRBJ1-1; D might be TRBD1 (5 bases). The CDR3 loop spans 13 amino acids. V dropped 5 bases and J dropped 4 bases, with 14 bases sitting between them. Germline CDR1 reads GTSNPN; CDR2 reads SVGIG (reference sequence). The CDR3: CAWDGGVSTEAFF. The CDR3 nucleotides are TGTGCCTGGGACGGGGGAGTTAGCACTGAAGCTTTCTTT.

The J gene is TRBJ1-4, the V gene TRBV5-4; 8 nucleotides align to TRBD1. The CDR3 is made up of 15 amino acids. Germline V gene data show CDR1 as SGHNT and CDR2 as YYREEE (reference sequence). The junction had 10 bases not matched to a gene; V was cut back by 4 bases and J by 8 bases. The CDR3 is CASSPTGGGGEKLFF. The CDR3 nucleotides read TGTGCCAGCAGCCCCACAGGGGGAGGTGGGGAAAAACTGTTTTTT.

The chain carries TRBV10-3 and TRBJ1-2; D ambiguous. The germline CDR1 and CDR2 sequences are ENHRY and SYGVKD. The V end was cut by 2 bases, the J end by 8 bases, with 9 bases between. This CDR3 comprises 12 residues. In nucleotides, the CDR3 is TGTGCCATCAGTGAGGCTGGGAGCGGCTACACCTTC. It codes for CAISEAGSGYTF.

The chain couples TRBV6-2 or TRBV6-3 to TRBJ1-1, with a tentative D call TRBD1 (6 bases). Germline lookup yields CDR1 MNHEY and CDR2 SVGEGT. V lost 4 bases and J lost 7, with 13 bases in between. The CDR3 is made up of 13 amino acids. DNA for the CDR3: TGTGCCAGCAGTTCGGGACAAATACTTGAAGCTTTCTTT. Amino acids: CASSSGQILEAFF.

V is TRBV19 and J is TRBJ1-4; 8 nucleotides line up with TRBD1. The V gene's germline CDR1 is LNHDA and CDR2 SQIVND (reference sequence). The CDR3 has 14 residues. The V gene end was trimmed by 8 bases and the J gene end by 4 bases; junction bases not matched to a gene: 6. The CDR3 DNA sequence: TGTGCCAGTCGGACAGGGCCTATTAATGAAAAACTGTTTTTT. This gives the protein CASRTGPINEKLFF.

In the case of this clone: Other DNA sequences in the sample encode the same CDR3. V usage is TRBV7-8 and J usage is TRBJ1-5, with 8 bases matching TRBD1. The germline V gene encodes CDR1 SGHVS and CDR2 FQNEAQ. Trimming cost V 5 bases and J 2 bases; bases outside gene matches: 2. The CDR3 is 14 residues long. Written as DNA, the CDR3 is TGTGCCAGCAGCCTGACAGGGGGCAATCAGCCCCAGCATTTT. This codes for CASSLTGGNQPQHF.

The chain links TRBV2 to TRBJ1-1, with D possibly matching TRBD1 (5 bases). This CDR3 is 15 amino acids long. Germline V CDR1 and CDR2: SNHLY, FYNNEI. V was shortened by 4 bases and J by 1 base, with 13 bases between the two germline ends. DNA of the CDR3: TGTGCCAGCAGTGCGGCGTGGGGCTCGAACACTGAAGCTTTCTTT. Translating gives CASSAAWGSNTEAFF.

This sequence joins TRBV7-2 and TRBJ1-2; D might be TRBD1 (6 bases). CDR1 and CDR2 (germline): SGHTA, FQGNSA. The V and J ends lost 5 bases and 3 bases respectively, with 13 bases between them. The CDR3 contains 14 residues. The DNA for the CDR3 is TGTGCCAGCAGCGTAGGGGGGCGGGACTATGGCTACACCTTC. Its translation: CASSVGGRDYGYTF.

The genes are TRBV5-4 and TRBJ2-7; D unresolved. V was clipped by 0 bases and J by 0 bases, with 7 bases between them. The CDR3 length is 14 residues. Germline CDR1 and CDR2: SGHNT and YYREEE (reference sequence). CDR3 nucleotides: TGTGCCAGCAGCTTGGTTGCGTCCTCCTACGAGCAGTACTTC. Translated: CASSLVASSYEQYF. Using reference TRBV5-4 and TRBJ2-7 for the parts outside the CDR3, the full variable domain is ETGVTQSPTHLIKTRGQQVTLRCSSQSGHNTVSWYQQALGQGPQFIFQYYREEENGRGNFPPRFSGLQFPNYSSELNVNALELDDSALYLCASSLVASSYEQYFGPGTRLTVT.

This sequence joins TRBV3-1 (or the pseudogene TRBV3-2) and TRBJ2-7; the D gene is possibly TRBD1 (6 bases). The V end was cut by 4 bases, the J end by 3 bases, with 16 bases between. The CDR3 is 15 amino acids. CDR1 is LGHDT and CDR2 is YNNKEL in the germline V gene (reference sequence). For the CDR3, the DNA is TGTGCCAGCAGCCCCACCGGACAGACACTCTACGAGCAGTACTTC. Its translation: CASSPTGQTLYEQYF.

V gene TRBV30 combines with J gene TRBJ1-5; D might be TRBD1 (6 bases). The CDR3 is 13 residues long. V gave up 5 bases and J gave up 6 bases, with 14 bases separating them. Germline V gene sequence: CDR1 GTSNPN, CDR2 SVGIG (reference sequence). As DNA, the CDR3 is TGTGCCTGGTCGTCGGCAGGGGCTCAGCCCCAGCATTTT. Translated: CAWSSAGAQPQHF.

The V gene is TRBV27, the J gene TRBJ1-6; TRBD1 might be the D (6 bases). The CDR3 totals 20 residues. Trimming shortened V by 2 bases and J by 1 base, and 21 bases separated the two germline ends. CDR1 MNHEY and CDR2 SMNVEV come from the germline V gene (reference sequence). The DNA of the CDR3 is TGTGCCAGCAGTTTAAAAGCGGCGGTAGGGGGGGGATCCTATAATTCACCCCTCCACTTT. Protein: CASSLKAAVGGGSYNSPLHF.

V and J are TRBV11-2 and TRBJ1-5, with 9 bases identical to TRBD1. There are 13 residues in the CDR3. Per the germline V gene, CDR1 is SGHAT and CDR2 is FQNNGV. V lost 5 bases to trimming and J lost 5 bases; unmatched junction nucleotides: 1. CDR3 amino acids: CASSRDRDQPQHF. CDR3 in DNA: TGTGCCAGCAGCCGGGACAGGGATCAGCCCCAGCATTTT. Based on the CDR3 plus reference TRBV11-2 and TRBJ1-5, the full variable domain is EAGVAQSPRYKIIEKRQSVAFWCNPISGHATLYWYQQILGQGPKLLIQFQNNGVVDDSQLPKDRFSAERLKGVDSTLKIQPAKLEDSAVYLCASSRDRDQPQHFGDGTRLSIL.